A single sample gave rise to the 20 T cell receptor beta chains below, sequenced in a study of preoperative IRX-2 immunotherapy in early breast cancer. Treatment indicated: preoperative locoregional IRX-2 cytokine immunotherapy. Sequencing used immunoSEQ multiplex PCR; TCRdb keeps in-frame clones, though not all of them. The table records approximately 31,000 clones, about 90% of them present only once. The source material was tumor tissue, sampled after IRX-2 immunotherapy. The receptors originated from a human donor with breast cancer.

The rearrangement joins TRBV12-5 to TRBJ2-3, with D uncertain. Germline lookup yields CDR1 LGHNT and CDR2 FRNRAP. Trimming removed 1 base from V and 1 base from J, with 9 bases in between. There are 15 residues in the CDR3. In nucleotides, the CDR3 is TGTGCTAGTGGTTTGGGTAATGCAGGCACAGATACGCAGTATTTT. Translated, it gives CASGLGNAGTDTQYF.

V is TRBV10-2 and J is TRBJ2-7; D may correspond to TRBD1 or TRBD2 (5 bases each). Trimming took 6 bases from V and 0 from J, leaving 9 bases between them. CDR1 and CDR2 from the germline V gene are WSHSY and SAAADI. This CDR3 has 13 amino acids. This CDR3 is CASRGRLSYEQYF. CDR3 DNA sequence: TGCGCCAGCAGGGGACGCCTCTCCTACGAGCAGTACTTC.

The count of this clone is one. The rearrangement joins TRBV11-3 to TRBJ2-6; D is undetermined. The CDR3 is 15 amino acids. The germline V gene encodes CDR1 SGHNT and CDR2 YENEEA. The V end lost 3 bases, the J end lost 4 bases, and 10 bases lay between the germline ends. CDR3 region: CASSFGFPGANVLTF. The CDR3 DNA reads as TGTGCCAGCAGCTTTGGGTTTCCAGGGGCCAACGTCCTGACTTTC.

The chain is built from TRBV11-3 and TRBJ2-2; D perhaps matches TRBD2 (5 bases). This CDR3 comprises 15 residues. Per the germline V gene, CDR1 is SGHNT and CDR2 is YENEEA. V was cut by 4 bases and J by 8 bases, with 17 bases left in between. CDR3 in amino acids: CASSSPVLRAGELFF. DNA of the CDR3: TGTGCCAGCAGCTCACCGGTTTTGAGGGCAGGGGAGCTGTTTTTT. The full variable domain, with the rest looked up from reference TRBV11-3 and TRBJ2-2, is EAGVVQSPRYKIIEKKQPVAFWCNPISGHNTLYWYLQNLGQGPELLIRYENEEAVDDSQLPKDRFSAERLKGVDSTLKIQPAELGDSAVYLCASSSPVLRAGELFFGEGSRLTVL.

This sequence joins TRBV12-5 and TRBJ2-5; D assignment may be TRBD1 or TRBD2 (5 bases each). In germline, CDR1 is LGHNT, CDR2 FRNRAP. The germline V and J ends were trimmed by 6 bases and 4 bases, with 12 bases remaining between them. The CDR3 sequence is 13 residues long. CDR3 coding DNA: TGTGCTAGTGGCCCCCCCGGGGCAGAGACCCAGTACTTC. This sequence encodes CASGPPGAETQYF.

V usage is TRBV18 and J usage is TRBJ2-7, with 8 bases lining up with TRBD2. The CDR3 sequence is 16 residues long. CDR1 and CDR2 (germline): KGHSH, LQKENI. The junction had 10 bases not matched to a gene; V was cut back by 2 bases and J by 4 bases. CDR3 in amino acids: CASSPGIGRAGYEQYF. The CDR3 bases are TGTGCCAGCTCACCAGGGATCGGGAGGGCCGGGTACGAGCAGTACTTC. The full variable domain, rest sourced from reference TRBV18 and TRBJ2-7, is NAGVMQNPRHLVRRRGQEARLRCSPMKGHSHVYWYRQLPEEGLKFMVYLQKENIIDESGMPKERFSAEFPKEGPSILRIQQVVRGDSAAYFCASSPGIGRAGYEQYFGPGTRLTVT.

The table lists this clone with a count of one. The germline gene is not matched at one end of the junction; a read error may be the cause. The chain joins TRBV6-8 to TRBJ1-1; TRBD1 might be the D (5 bases). CDR3 length: 13 residues. Germline V lookup: CDR1 MNHGY, CDR2 SAAAGT. DNA for the CDR3: TGTGCCATCAGGGCGACGGAGAACACTGAAGTTTTCTTT. This codes for CAIRATENTEVFF.

The DNA of the CDR3 is TGTGCCAGCAGAAAACAGGGACCTAATGAAAAACTGTTTTTT. Translated: CASRKQGPNEKLFF. V is TRBV6-8 and J is TRBJ1-4, with D tentatively TRBD1 (6 bases). The CDR3 covers 14 residues. From germline, CDR1 is MNHGY and CDR2 SAAAGT. V gave up 6 bases and J gave up 3 bases, with 11 bases separating them.

This clone has just one count. This chain connects TRBV7-1 to TRBJ2-1; D is ambiguous. TRBV7-1 is annotated as an ORF whose role is uncertain. The CDR3 totals 15 residues. Trimming removed 5 bases at V and 2 bases at J, with 13 bases between. DNA of the CDR3: TGTGCCAGCAGCCCTAGGACCAGTACCTACAATGAGCAGTTCTTC. Translating it yields CASSPRTSTYNEQFF.

V and J are TRBV28 and TRBJ1-2; 7 bases line up with TRBD1. This CDR3 spans 15 amino acids. The germline V gene has CDR1 MDHEN and CDR2 SYDVKM. V lost 5 bases, J lost 4 bases, and 10 bases stayed unmatched. The CDR3 region is CASSTTGAGGYGYTF. In DNA, the CDR3 is TGTGCCAGCAGTACCACAGGGGCGGGGGGCTATGGCTACACCTTC.

The chain has TRBV6-8 and TRBJ1-2; D call uncertain. V gave up 10 bases and J gave up 4 bases, with 16 bases separating them. This CDR3 is built from 13 residues. The germline gives CDR1 MNHGY, CDR2 SAAAGT. The CDR3 reads CATRPQSGYGYTF. CDR3 DNA sequence: TGTGCCACCCGACCCCAATCGGGCTATGGCTACACCTTC.

The chain links TRBV6-8 to TRBJ1-5, with 9 bases matching TRBD1. With 6 bases clipped from V and 6 bases from J, the junction kept 9 bases outside the gene matches. The CDR3 spans 15 residues. Germline V gene data show CDR1 as MNHGY and CDR2 as SAAAGT. Here the CDR3 reads CASRGQGPSRQPQHF. CDR3 sequence (DNA): TGTGCCAGCAGGGGACAGGGACCTTCACGTCAGCCCCAGCATTTT.

The rearrangement links TRBV7-6 to TRBJ2-7; no clear D gene. The germline V and J ends were trimmed by 1 base and 0 bases, with 10 bases remaining between them. There are 15 residues in the CDR3. The germline CDR1 and CDR2 sequences are SGHVS and FNYEAQ. The CDR3 sequence: CASSLDLGSSYEQYF. The CDR3 DNA sequence: TGTGCCAGCAGCTTAGATCTGGGCAGCTCCTACGAGCAGTACTTC.

This chain connects TRBV6-8 to TRBJ1-1, with D perhaps matching TRBD1 (5 bases). The CDR3 length is 13 residues. Germline loops: CDR1 MNHGY, CDR2 SAAAGT. Trimming took 6 bases from V and 3 from J, leaving 11 bases between them. The CDR3 DNA is TGTGCCAGCAGACGAGGGGCGGACACTGAAGCTTTCTTT. Its protein product is CASRRGADTEAFF.

The chain couples TRBV11-3 to TRBJ1-5, with a tentative D call TRBD1 (5 bases). The CDR3 consists of 15 residues. CDR1 and CDR2 from the germline V gene are SGHNT and YENEEA. The germline V and J ends were trimmed by 7 bases and 0 bases, with 13 bases remaining between them. In DNA form, the CDR3 reads TGTGCCAGCACCCGGGGGGGGAATAGCAATCAGCCCCAGCATTTT. This codes for CASTRGGNSNQPQHF. The full variable domain, completed using reference TRBV11-3 and TRBJ1-5, is EAGVVQSPRYKIIEKKQPVAFWCNPISGHNTLYWYLQNLGQGPELLIRYENEEAVDDSQLPKDRFSAERLKGVDSTLKIQPAELGDSAVYLCASTRGGNSNQPQHFGDGTRLSIL.

This clone appeared once. This sequence joins TRBV19 and TRBJ1-2; 7 bases are shared with TRBD1. The CDR3 spans 15 residues. Germline trimming cut 4 bases from V and 7 bases from J; bases unmatched to any gene: 12. Germline-derived CDR1 and CDR2 are LNHDA and SQIVND (reference sequence). CDR3 region: CASSTPEDRAGGYTF. CDR3 in DNA: TGTGCCAGTAGTACCCCGGAAGACAGGGCCGGTGGCTACACCTTC.

The count of this clone is one. The V and J genes are TRBV30 and TRBJ2-1; TRBD2 matches at 12 bases. V dropped 5 bases and J dropped 3; count of bases not matched to a gene: 2. The CDR3 sequence is 14 residues long. Germline V gene sequence: CDR1 GTSNPN, CDR2 SVGIG (reference sequence). CDR3 sequence reads: CAWETSGGYNEQFF. The CDR3 nucleotides read TGTGCCTGGGAGACTAGCGGGGGCTACAATGAGCAGTTCTTC.

The rearrangement links TRBV30 to TRBJ1-4, with D unclear. The germline V gene has CDR1 GTSNPN and CDR2 SVGIG (reference sequence). The CDR3 sequence is 13 residues long. V dropped 4 bases and J dropped 0 bases, with 6 bases sitting between them. The CDR3 sequence: CAWNPATNEKLFF. In DNA, the CDR3 is TGTGCCTGGAATCCGGCAACTAATGAAAAACTGTTTTTT.

This clone was observed once. The CDR3, as DNA: TGTGCCTGGAGTCCCCAGGGCAAGAATGAAAAACTGTTTTTT. Translation: CAWSPQGKNEKLFF. The chain links TRBV30 to TRBJ1-4, with a tentative D call TRBD1 (5 bases). Germline V gene sequence: CDR1 GTSNPN, CDR2 SVGIG (reference sequence). Trimming took 2 bases from V and 5 from J, leaving 12 bases between them. This CDR3 is built from 14 residues.

The chain uses TRBV9 and TRBJ1-1; no clear D gene. CDR3 size: 14 residues. Germline CDR1 is SGDLS and CDR2 is YYNGEE. Trimming shortened V by 0 bases and J by 5 bases, and 11 bases separated the two germline ends. CDR3 in DNA: TGTGCCAGCAGCGTAGCATATTTGGGGACTGAAGCTTTCTTT. It encodes CASSVAYLGTEAFF.